A single sample is the source of the 6 T cell receptor beta chains below, sequenced in a study of blood T cell repertoires in COVID-19. Data came from immunoSEQ multiplex PCR; TCRdb stores just in-frame clones and leaves some out. This sample has tens of thousands of clones, with 80% found just once. Input material: peripheral blood. The source is a woman in her 70s with acute or convalescent COVID-19.

About this clone: One end of the junction fails to match germline, which may point to a read error. V gene TRBV27 combines with J gene TRBJ2-5; D is perhaps TRBD2 (5 bases). The CDR3 spans 13 residues. Germline CDR1 reads MNHEY; CDR2 reads SMNVEV (reference sequence). The CDR3 protein is CASSLSVAGWPNF. DNA for the CDR3: TGTGCCAGCAGTTTATCGGTGGCGGGCTGGCCCAACTTC.

The J gene is TRBJ2-3, the V gene TRBV7-9, with 8 bases fitting TRBD2. CDR1 is SEHNR, CDR2 FQNEAQ, per germline (reference sequence). The ends lost 5 bases at V and 3 bases at J; junction bases unmatched: 7. There are 15 residues in the CDR3. CDR3 protein: CASSPTGGPTDTQYF. The DNA for the CDR3 is TGTGCCAGCAGCCCCACGGGGGGGCCAACAGATACGCAGTATTTT.

The V gene is TRBV6-6, the J gene TRBJ2-2; TRBD1 matches at 12 bases. Looked up from germline, CDR1 is MNHNY and CDR2 is SVGAGI (reference sequence). The V segment lost 5 bases and the J segment 5 bases; nucleotides outside the gene matches: 9. This CDR3 has 17 residues. The CDR3 nucleotides are TGTGCCAGCAGTCCCCTCGGGGGACAGGGGGCGACCGGGGAGCTGTTTTTT. This codes for CASSPLGGQGATGELFF.

The rearrangement links TRBV19 to TRBJ1-2; 7 bases align to TRBD1. Germline V gene lookup returns CDR1 LNHDA and CDR2 SQIVND (reference sequence). Trimming at V came to 5 bases and at J to 8 bases, leaving 8 bases not matched to a gene. The CDR3 consists of 13 residues. CDR3 coding DNA: TGTGCCAGTAGTGGAGAAGGCAGGGGGGGCTACACCTTC. Translated: CASSGEGRGGYTF.

The CDR3 nucleotides read TGTGCCAGCAGCCCACCGGGACAGAGCTCTGGAAACACCATATATTTT. This translates into CASSPPGQSSGNTIYF. The chain recombines TRBV11-2 with TRBJ1-3, with 7 bases matching TRBD1. Germline CDR1 and CDR2: SGHAT and FQNNGV. With 5 bases clipped from V and 0 bases from J, the junction kept 7 bases outside the gene matches. The CDR3 contains 16 residues.

A note on this clone: At the DNA level, this CDR3 is encoded by other sequences in the same sample as well. The V call is TRBV20-1, the J call TRBJ2-7; D might be TRBD2 (5 bases). This CDR3 spans 11 amino acids. V lost 6 bases, J lost 3 bases, and 9 bases lay in between. Germline loops: CDR1 DFQATT, CDR2 SNEGSKA (reference sequence). The CDR3 sequence is CSARRDYEQYF. The CDR3 bases are TGCAGTGCCAGACGGGACTACGAGCAGTACTTC.